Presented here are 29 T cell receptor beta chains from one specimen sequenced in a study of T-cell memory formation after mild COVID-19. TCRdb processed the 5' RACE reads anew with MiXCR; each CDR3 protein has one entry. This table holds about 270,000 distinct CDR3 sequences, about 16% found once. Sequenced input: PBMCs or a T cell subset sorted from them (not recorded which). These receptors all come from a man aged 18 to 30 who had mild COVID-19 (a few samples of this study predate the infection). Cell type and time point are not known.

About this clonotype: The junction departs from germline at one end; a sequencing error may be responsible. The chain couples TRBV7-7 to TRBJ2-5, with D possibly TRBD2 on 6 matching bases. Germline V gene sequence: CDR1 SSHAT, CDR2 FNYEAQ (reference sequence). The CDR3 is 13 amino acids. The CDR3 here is CASSWDFQETQYF. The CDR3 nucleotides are TGTGCTAGCAGCTGGGACTTCCAAGAGACCCAGTACTTC.

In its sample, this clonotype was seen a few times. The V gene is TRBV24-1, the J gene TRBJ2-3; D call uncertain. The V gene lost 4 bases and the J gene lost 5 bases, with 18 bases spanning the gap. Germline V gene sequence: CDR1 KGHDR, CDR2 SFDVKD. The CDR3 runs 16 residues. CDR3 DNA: TGTGCCACCAGTGACAATCTAGGTGGGTCGGGAGATACGCAGTATTTT. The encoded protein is CATSDNLGGSGDTQYF.

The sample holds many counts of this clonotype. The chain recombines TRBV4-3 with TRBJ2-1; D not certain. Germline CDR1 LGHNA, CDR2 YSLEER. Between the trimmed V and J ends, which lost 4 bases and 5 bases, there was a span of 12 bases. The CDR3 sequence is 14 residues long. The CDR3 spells CASSRAPSNNEQFF. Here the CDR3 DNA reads TGCGCCAGCAGCCGAGCCCCCTCGAACAATGAGCAGTTCTTC.

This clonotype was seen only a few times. The CDR3 bases are TGTGCCAGCAGCGTGACAGGGTTTGGGTACGAGCAGTACTTC. Translation: CASSVTGFGYEQYF. The chain has TRBV9 and TRBJ2-7; TRBD1 matches 7 bases. After removal of 2 bases from V and 4 bases from J, the junction contained 6 bases not matched to a gene. The length of the CDR3 is 14 residues. The V gene's germline CDR1 is SGDLS and CDR2 YYNGEE. The full variable domain, rest sourced from reference TRBV9 and TRBJ2-7, is DSGVTQTPKHLITATGQRVTLRCSPRSGDLSVYWYQQSLDQGLQFLIQYYNGEERAKGNILERFSAQQFPDLHSELNLSSLELGDSALYFCASSVTGFGYEQYFGPGTRLTVT.

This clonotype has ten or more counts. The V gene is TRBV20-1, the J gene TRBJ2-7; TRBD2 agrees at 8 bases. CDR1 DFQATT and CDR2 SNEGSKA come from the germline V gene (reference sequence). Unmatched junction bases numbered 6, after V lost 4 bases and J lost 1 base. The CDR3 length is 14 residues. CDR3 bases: TGCAGTGCTAAGAGCGGGGGTGCATCCTACGAGCAGTACGTC. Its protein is CSAKSGGASYEQYV.

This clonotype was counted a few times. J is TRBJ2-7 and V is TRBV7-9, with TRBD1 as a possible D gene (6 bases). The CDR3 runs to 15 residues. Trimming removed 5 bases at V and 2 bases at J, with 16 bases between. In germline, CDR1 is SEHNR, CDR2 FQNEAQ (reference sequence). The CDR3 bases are TGTGCCAGCAGCGATCCAGGGGCGCGCGCCTACGAGCAGTACTTC. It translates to CASSDPGARAYEQYF.

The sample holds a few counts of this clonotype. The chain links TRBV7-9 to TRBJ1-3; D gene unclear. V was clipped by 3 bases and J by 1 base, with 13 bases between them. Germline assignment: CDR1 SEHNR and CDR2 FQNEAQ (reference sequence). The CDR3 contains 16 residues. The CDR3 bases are TGTGCCAGCAGCTTCGTCACCCTGGTGTCTGGAAACACCATATATTTT. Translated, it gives CASSFVTLVSGNTIYF.

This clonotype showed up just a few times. Here the CDR3 reads CASSLMRGQGTNEKLFF. The CDR3 DNA reads TGTGCCAGCAGCTTAATGAGGGGACAAGGAACTAATGAAAAACTGTTTTTT. This chain connects TRBV7-9 to TRBJ1-4; a possible D gene is TRBD1 (6 bases). CDR1 is SEHNR and CDR2 is FQNEAQ in the germline V gene (reference sequence). V dropped 2 bases and J dropped 1 base, with 14 bases sitting between them. CDR3 length equals 17 residues.

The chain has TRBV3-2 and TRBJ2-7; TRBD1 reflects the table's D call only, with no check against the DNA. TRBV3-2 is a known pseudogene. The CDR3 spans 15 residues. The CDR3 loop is CASSQDGTGVGEQYV. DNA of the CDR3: TGTGCCAGCAGCCAAGATGGAACGGGGGTCGGCGAGCAGTACGTC.

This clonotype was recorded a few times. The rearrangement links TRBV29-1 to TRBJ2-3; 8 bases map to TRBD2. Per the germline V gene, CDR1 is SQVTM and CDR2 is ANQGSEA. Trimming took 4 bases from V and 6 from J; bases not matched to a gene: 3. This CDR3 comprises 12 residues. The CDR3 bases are TGCAGCGTTGCGGGGGGGAGGGATACGCAGTATTTT. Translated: CSVAGGRDTQYF.

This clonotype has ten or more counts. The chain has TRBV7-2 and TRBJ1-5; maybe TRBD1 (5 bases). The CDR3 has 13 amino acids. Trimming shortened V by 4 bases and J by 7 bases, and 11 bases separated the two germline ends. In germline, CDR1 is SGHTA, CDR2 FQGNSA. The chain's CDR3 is CASSYGGEQPQHF. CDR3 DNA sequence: TGTGCCAGCAGCTACGGGGGGGAGCAGCCCCAGCATTTT.

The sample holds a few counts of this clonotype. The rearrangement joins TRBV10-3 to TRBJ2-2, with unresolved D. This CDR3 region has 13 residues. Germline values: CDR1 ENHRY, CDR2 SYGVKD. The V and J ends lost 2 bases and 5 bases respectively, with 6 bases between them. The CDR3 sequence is CAISETGTGELFF. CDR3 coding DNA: TGTGCCATCAGTGAGACGGGTACCGGGGAGCTGTTTTTT.

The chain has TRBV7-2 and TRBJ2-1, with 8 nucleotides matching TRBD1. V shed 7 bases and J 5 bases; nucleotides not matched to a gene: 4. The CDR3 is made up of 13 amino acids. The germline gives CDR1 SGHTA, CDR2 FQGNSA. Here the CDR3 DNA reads TGTGCCAGCAAACAGGGGGGAGACAATGAGCAGTTCTTC. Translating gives CASKQGGDNEQFF.

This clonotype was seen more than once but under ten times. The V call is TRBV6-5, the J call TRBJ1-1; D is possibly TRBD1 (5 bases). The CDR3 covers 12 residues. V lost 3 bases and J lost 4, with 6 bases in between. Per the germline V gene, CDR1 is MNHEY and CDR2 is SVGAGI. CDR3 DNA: TGTGCCAGCAGTTATGGGGCCACTGAAGCTTTCTTT. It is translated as CASSYGATEAFF.

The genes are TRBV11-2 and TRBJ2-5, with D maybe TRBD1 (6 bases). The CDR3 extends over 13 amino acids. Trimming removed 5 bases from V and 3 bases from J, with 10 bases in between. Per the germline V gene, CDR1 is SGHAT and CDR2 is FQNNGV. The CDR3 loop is CASSPGQKETQYF. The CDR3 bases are TGTGCCAGCAGCCCCGGACAGAAAGAGACCCAGTACTTC.

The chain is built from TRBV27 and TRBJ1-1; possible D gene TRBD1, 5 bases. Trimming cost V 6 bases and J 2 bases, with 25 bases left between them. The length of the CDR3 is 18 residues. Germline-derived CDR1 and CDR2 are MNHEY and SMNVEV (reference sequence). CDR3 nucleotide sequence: TGTGCCAGCAGGCCCTTCACCCCCAGGTTGGGGGGAAACACTGAAGCTTTCTTT. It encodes CASRPFTPRLGGNTEAFF.

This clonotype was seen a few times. The CDR3 DNA is TGTGCCAGCAGTTTCTCCCCGGGGGTTGCTGAAGCTTTCTTT. Translation gives CASSFSPGVAEAFF. This sequence joins TRBV27 and TRBJ1-1, with D possibly TRBD1 on 5 matching bases. This CDR3 is 14 amino acids long. Per the germline V gene, CDR1 is MNHEY and CDR2 is SMNVEV (reference sequence). The V gene lost 3 bases and the J gene lost 6 bases, with 14 bases spanning the gap.

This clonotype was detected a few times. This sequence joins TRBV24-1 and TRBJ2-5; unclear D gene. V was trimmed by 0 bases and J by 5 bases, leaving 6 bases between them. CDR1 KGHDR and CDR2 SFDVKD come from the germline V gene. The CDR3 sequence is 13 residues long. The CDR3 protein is CATSDLDNETQYF. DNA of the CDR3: TGTGCCACCAGTGATTTGGATAATGAGACCCAGTACTTC.

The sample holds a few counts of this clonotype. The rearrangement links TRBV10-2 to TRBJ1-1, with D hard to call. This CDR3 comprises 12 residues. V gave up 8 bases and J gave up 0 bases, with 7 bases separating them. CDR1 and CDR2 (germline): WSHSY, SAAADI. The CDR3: CASGGLNTEAFF. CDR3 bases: TGCGCCAGCGGAGGACTGAACACTGAAGCTTTCTTT.

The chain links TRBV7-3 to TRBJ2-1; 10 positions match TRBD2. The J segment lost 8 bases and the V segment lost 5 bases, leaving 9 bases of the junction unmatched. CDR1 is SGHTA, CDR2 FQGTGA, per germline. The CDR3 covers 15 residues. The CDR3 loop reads CASSPASGGAYEQFF. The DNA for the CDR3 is TGTGCCAGCAGCCCGGCGAGCGGGGGGGCCTATGAGCAGTTCTTC.

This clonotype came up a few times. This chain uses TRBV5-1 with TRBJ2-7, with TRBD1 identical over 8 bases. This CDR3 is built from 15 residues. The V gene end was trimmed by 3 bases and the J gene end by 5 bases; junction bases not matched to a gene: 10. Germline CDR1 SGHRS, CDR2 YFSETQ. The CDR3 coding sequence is TGCGCCAGCAGCTGGGGAGACAGGGGAGTCAACGAGCAGTACGTC. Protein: CASSWGDRGVNEQYV.

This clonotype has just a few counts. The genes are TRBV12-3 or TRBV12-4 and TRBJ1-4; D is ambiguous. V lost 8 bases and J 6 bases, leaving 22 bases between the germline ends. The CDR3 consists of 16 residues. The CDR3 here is CASLNRPASVDEKLFF. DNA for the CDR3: TGTGCCAGCCTCAACCGGCCGGCGTCGGTTGATGAAAAACTGTTTTTT.

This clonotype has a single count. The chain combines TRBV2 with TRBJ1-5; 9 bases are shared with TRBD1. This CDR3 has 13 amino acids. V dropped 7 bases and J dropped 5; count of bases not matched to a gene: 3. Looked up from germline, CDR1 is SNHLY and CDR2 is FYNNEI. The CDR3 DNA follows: TGTGCCAGCAAGGGGACAGGGTATCAGCCCCAGCATTTT. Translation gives CASKGTGYQPQHF.

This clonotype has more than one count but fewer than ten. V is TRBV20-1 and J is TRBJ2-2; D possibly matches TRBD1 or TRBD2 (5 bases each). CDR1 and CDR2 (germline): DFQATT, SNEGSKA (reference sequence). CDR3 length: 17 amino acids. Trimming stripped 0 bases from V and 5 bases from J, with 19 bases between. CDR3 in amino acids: CSARDIWGSRRTGELFF. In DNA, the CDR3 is TGCAGTGCTAGAGATATTTGGGGGTCCCGACGTACCGGGGAGCTGTTTTTT.

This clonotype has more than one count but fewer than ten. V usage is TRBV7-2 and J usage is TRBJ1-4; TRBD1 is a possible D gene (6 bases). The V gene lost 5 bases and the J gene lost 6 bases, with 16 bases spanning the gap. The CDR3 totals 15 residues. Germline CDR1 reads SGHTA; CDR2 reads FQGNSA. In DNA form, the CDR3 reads TGTGCCAGCAGCCTGGGGGCTTCGAGGGATGAAAAACTGTTTTTT. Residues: CASSLGASRDEKLFF.

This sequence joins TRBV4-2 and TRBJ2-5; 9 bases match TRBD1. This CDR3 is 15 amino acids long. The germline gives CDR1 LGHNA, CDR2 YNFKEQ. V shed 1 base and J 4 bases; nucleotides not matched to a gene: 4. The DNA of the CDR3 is TGTGCCAGCAGCCAAGGACAGGACAGGGGAGAGACCCAGTACTTC. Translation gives CASSQGQDRGETQYF.

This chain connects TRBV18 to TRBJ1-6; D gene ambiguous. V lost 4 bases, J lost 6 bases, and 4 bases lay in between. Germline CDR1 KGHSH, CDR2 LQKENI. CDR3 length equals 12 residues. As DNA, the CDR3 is TGTGCCAGCTCACGGCCTAATTCACCCCTCCACTTT. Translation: CASSRPNSPLHF.

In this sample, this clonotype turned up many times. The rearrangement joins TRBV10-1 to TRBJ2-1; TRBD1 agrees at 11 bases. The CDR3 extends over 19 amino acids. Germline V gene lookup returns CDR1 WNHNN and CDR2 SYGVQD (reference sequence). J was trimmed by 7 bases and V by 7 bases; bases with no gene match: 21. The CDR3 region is CASISGQGAAYPQSNEQFF. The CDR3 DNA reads TGCGCCAGCATTAGCGGACAGGGGGCGGCGTACCCCCAGTCGAATGAGCAGTTCTTC.

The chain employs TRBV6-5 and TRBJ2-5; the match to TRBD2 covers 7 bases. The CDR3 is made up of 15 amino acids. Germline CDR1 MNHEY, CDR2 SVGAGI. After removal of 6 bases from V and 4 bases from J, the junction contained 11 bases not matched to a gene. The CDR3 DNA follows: TGTGCCAGCAGCCAGTGGCGGGGGTTAAGAGAGACCCAGTACTTC. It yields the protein CASSQWRGLRETQYF.